A single sample is the source of the 25 T cell receptor beta chains below, sequenced in a study of blood T cell repertoires in COVID-19. Profiling relied on immunoSEQ multiplex PCR, and the TCRdb table lists in-frame clones only, not all of them. The sample has 270,000 or so clones; less than 95% are singletons. The sample comprised PBMCs or T cells enriched from blood (not recorded which). The receptors stem from a man in his forties or fifties who had been exposed to COVID-19.

This chain connects TRBV28 to TRBJ2-7; 10 bases are shared with TRBD1. The CDR3 has 15 amino acids. The V segment lost 5 bases and the J segment 7 bases; nucleotides outside the gene matches: 11. The germline gives CDR1 MDHEN, CDR2 SYDVKM. This chain's CDR3 is CASSDLSGTGEEQYF. The CDR3, as DNA: TGTGCCAGCAGTGACCTATCCGGGACAGGGGAGGAGCAGTACTTC.

This clone came up once. The chain has TRBV4-1 and TRBJ1-6; D is ambiguous. Trimming cost V 6 bases and J 7 bases, with 22 bases left between them. There are 17 residues in the CDR3. Germline V gives CDR1 MGHRA, CDR2 YSYEKL. CDR3 sequence reads: CASSPAFTGMINSPLHF. The CDR3 nucleotides are TGCGCCAGCAGTCCTGCCTTTACCGGGATGATAAATTCACCCCTCCACTTT.

The V gene is TRBV19, the J gene TRBJ1-4; D call uncertain. Deletions cut 5 bases from V and 5 bases from J, with 12 bases between. Looked up from germline, CDR1 is LNHDA and CDR2 is SQIVND (reference sequence). The CDR3 length is 14 residues. The CDR3 protein is CASSSYGGNEKLFF. As DNA, the CDR3 is TGTGCCAGTAGTTCCTATGGCGGCAATGAAAAACTGTTTTTT. The variable domain in full, completed from reference TRBV19 and TRBJ1-4, reads DGGITQSPKYLFRKEGQNVTLSCEQNLNHDAMYWYRQDPGQGLRLIYYSQIVNDFQKGDIAEGYSVSREKKESFPLTVTSAQKNPTAFYLCASSSYGGNEKLFFGSGTQLSVL.

The V gene is TRBV27, the J gene TRBJ1-4, with no clear D. The CDR3 is made up of 14 amino acids. The germline V gene encodes CDR1 MNHEY and CDR2 SMNVEV (reference sequence). Trimming took 6 bases from V and 0 from J, leaving 8 bases between them. CDR3 coding DNA: TGTGCCAGCAGACCGATAGCAACTAATGAAAAACTGTTTTTT. This sequence encodes CASRPIATNEKLFF. Complete variable domain (other parts from reference TRBV27 and TRBJ1-4): EAQVTQNPRYLITVTGKKLTVTCSQNMNHEYMSWYRQDPGLGLRQIYYSMNVEVTDKGDVPEGYKVSRKEKRNFPLILESPSPNQTSLYFCASRPIATNEKLFFGSGTQLSVL.

The chain couples TRBV18 to TRBJ2-2; TRBD1 might be the D (6 bases). Germline V gene sequence: CDR1 KGHSH, CDR2 LQKENI. V was cut by 3 bases and J by 3 bases, with 11 bases left in between. This CDR3 spans 15 amino acids. CDR3 coding DNA: TGTGCCAGCTCACCCGGGACACCCGACACCGGGGAGCTGTTTTTT. It yields the protein CASSPGTPDTGELFF.

The CDR3: CASSQDAPGGYEQYF. The CDR3 nucleotides are TGCGCCAGCAGCCAAGATGCTCCAGGGGGTTACGAGCAGTACTTC. The chain couples TRBV4-1 to TRBJ2-7; 7 bases fit TRBD1. The trim removed 0 bases at V and 4 bases at J, leaving 6 bases unmatched. The CDR3 spans 15 residues. The germline CDR1 and CDR2 sequences are MGHRA and YSYEKL.

V usage is TRBV9 and J usage is TRBJ2-1; 7 bases fit TRBD1. The junction had 0 bases not matched to a gene; V was cut back by 0 bases and J by 0 bases. This CDR3 comprises 15 residues. Germline CDR1 SGDLS, CDR2 YYNGEE. CDR3 nucleotide sequence: TGTGCCAGCAGCGTAGAGGGGGCCTCCTACAATGAGCAGTTCTTC. Protein sequence: CASSVEGASYNEQFF.

J is TRBJ2-4 and V is TRBV2; tentatively, D is TRBD1 (6 bases). Germline lookup yields CDR1 SNHLY and CDR2 FYNNEI. This CDR3 contains 15 residues. Trimming cost V 5 bases and J 4 bases, with 15 bases left between them. The CDR3 nucleotides read TGTGCCAGCAGTCCCCCCGGACAGACTAAAAACATTCAGTACTTC. Protein sequence: CASSPPGQTKNIQYF.

This chain joins TRBV6-2 or TRBV6-3 and TRBJ2-5; 12 nucleotides match TRBD2. Germline CDR1 is MNHEY and CDR2 is SVGEGT. The CDR3 length is 16 residues. J gave up 4 bases and V 5 bases, and 8 bases lay outside the gene matches. This CDR3 reads CASSPRLAGVLETQYF. Written as DNA, the CDR3 is TGTGCCAGCAGTCCCCGACTAGCGGGAGTGTTAGAGACCCAGTACTTC.

The chain carries TRBV18 and TRBJ1-5; the D is unclear. The CDR3 extends over 14 amino acids. CDR1 KGHSH and CDR2 LQKENI come from the germline V gene. V was trimmed by 0 bases and J by 8 bases, leaving 11 bases between them. The CDR3 region is CASSPPGGDEPQHF. In nucleotides, the CDR3 is TGTGCCAGCTCACCACCGGGAGGTGATGAGCCCCAGCATTTT. The variable domain in full, completed from reference TRBV18 and TRBJ1-5, reads NAGVMQNPRHLVRRRGQEARLRCSPMKGHSHVYWYRQLPEEGLKFMVYLQKENIIDESGMPKERFSAEFPKEGPSILRIQQVVRGDSAAYFCASSPPGGDEPQHFGDGTRLSIL.

The chain couples TRBV24-1 to TRBJ2-1; D is perhaps TRBD2 (6 bases). V was clipped by 4 bases and J by 5 bases, with 11 bases between them. This CDR3 has 14 amino acids. Germline CDR1 and CDR2: KGHDR and SFDVKD. DNA of the CDR3: TGTGCCACCAGTGAACGGGACTTCAACAATGAGCAGTTCTTC. It yields the protein CATSERDFNNEQFF.

The chain recombines TRBV29-1 with TRBJ2-2, with 7 bases identical to TRBD1. V gave up 1 base and J gave up 1 base; unmatched junction bases: 3. Germline V gives CDR1 SQVTM, CDR2 ANQGSEA. This CDR3 has 15 amino acids. CDR3 coding DNA: TGCAGCGTTGAAGGACAGGGCAAGAACACCGGGGAGCTGTTTTTT. Its protein is CSVEGQGKNTGELFF.

The gene calls are TRBV4-2 and TRBJ2-1, with D perhaps TRBD2 (5 bases). CDR3 length: 16 residues. Germline V gives CDR1 LGHNA, CDR2 YNFKEQ. V dropped 0 bases and J dropped 2 bases, with 11 bases sitting between them. DNA of the CDR3: TGTGCCAGCAGCCAAGATGCGGGTAGCGCCTACAATGAGCAGTTCTTC. It codes for CASSQDAGSAYNEQFF.

In regard to this clone: The sample carries other DNA sequences with the same CDR3. The chain uses TRBV5-6 and TRBJ1-2, with D unresolved. Trimming cost V 0 bases and J 3 bases, with 3 bases left between them. CDR1 SGHDT and CDR2 YYEEEE come from the germline V gene. The CDR3 is 12 residues long. CDR3 nucleotide sequence: TGTGCCAGCAGCTTGGCAGACTATGGCTACACCTTC. Translation gives CASSLADYGYTF.

The chain employs TRBV14 and TRBJ1-3, with D possibly matching TRBD1 (5 bases). The CDR3 is made up of 17 amino acids. The germline V gene has CDR1 SGHDN and CDR2 FVKESK. V shed 5 bases and J shed 0 bases, with 17 bases lying between them. The CDR3 sequence: CASSGFGAYGSGNTIYF. The CDR3 DNA follows: TGTGCCAGCAGCGGGTTTGGGGCCTACGGCTCTGGAAACACCATATATTTT.

This chain connects TRBV10-3 to TRBJ1-1; TRBD1 matches at 7 bases. The CDR3 consists of 13 residues. CDR1 and CDR2 from the germline V gene are ENHRY and SYGVKD. Trimming at V came to 3 bases and at J to 4 bases, leaving 2 bases not matched to a gene. The CDR3 coding sequence is TGTGCCATCAGTGACCCAGGGGGCACTGAAGCTTTCTTT. The encoded protein is CAISDPGGTEAFF.

The V and J genes are TRBV28 and TRBJ1-4; 9 bases map to TRBD1. This CDR3 spans 15 amino acids. The germline V gene encodes CDR1 MDHEN and CDR2 SYDVKM. Losses at the gene ends were 6 bases for V and 3 bases for J; bases not matched to a gene: 5. CDR3 protein: CASSDRGGANEKLFF. For the CDR3, the DNA is TGTGCCAGCAGCGACAGGGGGGGGGCTAATGAAAAACTGTTTTTT.

V is TRBV7-2 and J is TRBJ1-3, with D uncertain. V lost 0 bases, J lost 3 bases, and 9 bases lay in between. The germline V gene has CDR1 SGHTA and CDR2 FQGNSA. CDR3 size: 15 residues. As DNA, the CDR3 is TGTGCCAGCAGCTTAGCCACAGCATATGGAAACACCATATATTTT. Its protein product is CASSLATAYGNTIYF.

The chain employs TRBV4-1 and TRBJ1-2; D gene ambiguous. CDR3 length equals 15 residues. The V end was cut by 0 bases, the J end by 4 bases, with 12 bases between. The germline V gene has CDR1 MGHRA and CDR2 YSYEKL. The CDR3 spells CASSQDEGGVYGYTF. The CDR3 DNA follows: TGCGCCAGCAGCCAAGATGAGGGAGGTGTCTATGGCTACACCTTC.

The chain employs TRBV20-1 and TRBJ2-7; the D gene is possibly TRBD2 (6 bases). CDR3 length: 14 amino acids. CDR1 and CDR2 from the germline V gene are DFQATT and SNEGSKA (reference sequence). Trimming pared 3 bases from V and 0 bases from J, leaving 12 bases between. The CDR3 DNA sequence: TGCAGTGCTAGTGGCGGCGGGAACTCCTACGAGCAGTACTTC. This encodes CSASGGGNSYEQYF.

The rearrangement links TRBV5-1 to TRBJ2-5; tentatively, D is TRBD2 (6 bases). Germline CDR1 and CDR2: SGHRS and YFSETQ. The CDR3 loop spans 15 amino acids. The ends were cut back, 7 bases at V and 5 bases at J, with 21 bases in the middle. This chain's CDR3 is CASGDSPGVQETQYF. CDR3 DNA: TGCGCCAGCGGGGATAGCCCGGGAGTGCAGGAGACCCAGTACTTC.

This chain connects TRBV7-2 to TRBJ2-7, with TRBD1 matching 11 bases. This CDR3 contains 16 residues. Germline lookup yields CDR1 SGHTA and CDR2 FQGNSA. V lost 0 bases, J lost 5 bases, and 6 bases stayed unmatched. CDR3 DNA: TGTGCCAGCAGCTTAGCGGGACAGGGGGGTTTGAACGAGCAGTACTTC. Protein: CASSLAGQGGLNEQYF.

A remark on this clone: Because the CDR3's place on the DNA is in doubt, the DNA is left out and the CDR3 is given as listed by TCRdb. The gene calls are TRBV7-3 and TRBJ2-1; the table's D call of TRBD2 was not tested on the DNA. The V gene's germline CDR1 is SGHTA and CDR2 FQGTGA. Inclusive of both ends, the CDR3 amounts to 15 amino acids. The CDR3 is CASSFGSGGYNEQFF.

The V and J genes are TRBV7-2 and TRBJ2-7; no definite D call. Germline V lookup: CDR1 SGHTA, CDR2 FQGNSA. V was trimmed by 3 bases and J by 1 base, leaving 4 bases between them. This CDR3 is 12 amino acids long. CDR3 residues: CASSFMSYEQYF. The CDR3 nucleotides are TGTGCCAGCAGCTTTATGTCCTACGAGCAGTACTTC.

The chain combines TRBV7-3 with TRBJ1-1; TRBD1 matches at 12 bases. The CDR3 loop spans 14 amino acids. Germline V gene data show CDR1 as SGHTA and CDR2 as FQGTGA. Trimming cost V 4 bases and J 4 bases; bases outside gene matches: 1. The CDR3 here is CASSWGQGATEAFF. CDR3 bases: TGTGCCAGCAGCTGGGGACAGGGGGCCACTGAAGCTTTCTTT. Supplemented by reference TRBV7-3 and TRBJ1-1, the full variable domain reads GAGVSQTPSNKVTEKGKYVELRCDPISGHTALYWYRQSLGQGPEFLIYFQGTGAADDSGLPNDRFFAVRPEGSVSTLKIQRTERGDSAVYLCASSWGQGATEAFFGQGTRLTVV.